The rows below give T cell receptor beta chains drawn from one sample of a study of T cells in Graves' hyperthyroidism and ophthalmopathy. TCRdb re-called the multiplex PCR reads with MiXCR, one entry per CDR3 protein. Among over 250,000 distinct CDR3 sequences listed, 20% to 30% were seen once. The specimen sequenced was blood. The receptors shown here come from a man aged 35-49 years with Graves' hyperthyroidism that later progressed to Graves' ophthalmopathy. Each CDR3 is given with its conserved first and last residue. A D gene is named only where the DNA matches it firmly. Clone size, where shown, is once, few, many, or a class for clones that have expanded.

clone_size	v_call	d_call	j_call	cdr3_aa	cdr3_nt
many	TRBV12-3/TRBV12-4	.	TRBJ1-1	CASSFRERAFF	TGTGCCAGCAGTTTCCGAGAAAGGGCTTTCTTT
few	TRBV4-2	.	TRBJ1-3	CASSQDLRPSSGNTIYF	TGTGCCAGCAGCCAAGATCTTCGACCGAGCTCTGGAAACACCATATATTTT
.	TRBV20-1	TRBD1	TRBJ2-4	CSALQGAKNIQYF	TGCAGTGCGTTACAGGGGGCCAAAAACATTCAGTACTTC
once	TRBV4-2	.	TRBJ2-7	CASSQGIGTITYEQYF	TGTGCCAGCAGCCAAGGTATCGGGACCATAACCTACGAGCAGTACTTC
many	TRBV4-2	.	TRBJ2-7	CASREGQGEQYF	TGTGCCAGCAGAGAGGGTCAAGGCGAGCAGTACTTC
many	TRBV9	TRBD2	TRBJ2-7	CASSAGLAGGEQYF	TGTGCCAGCAGCGCGGGACTAGCGGGAGGCGAGCAGTACTTC
many	TRBV18	TRBD1	TRBJ2-7	CASSPRPGQGPYEQYF	TGTGCCAGCTCACCTCGACCGGGACAGGGGCCGTACGAGCAGTACTTC
medium-sized	TRBV24-1	TRBD2	TRBJ2-2	CATSDPGLESNTGELFF	TGTGCCACCAGTGACCCCGGACTAGAATCAAACACCGGGGAGCTGTTTTTT
many	TRBV5-1	TRBD2	TRBJ2-5	CASSPGVLAEHQETQYF	TGCGCCAGCAGCCCGGGGGTACTAGCGGAGCACCAAGAGACCCAGTACTTC
.	TRBV6-5	TRBD1	TRBJ1-5	CASSYRTGGKDQPQHF	TGTGCCAGCAGTTACAGGACAGGGGGTAAAGATCAGCCCCAGCATTTT
many	TRBV28	TRBD2	TRBJ2-5	CASSSGLAAEQETQYF	TGTGCCAGCAGTTCAGGACTAGCGGCTGAACAAGAGACCCAGTACTTC
.	TRBV12-3/TRBV12-4	.	TRBJ1-3	CATQGISGNTVYF	TGTGCCACGCAGGGGATCTCTGGAAACACCGTATATTTT
.	TRBV12-3/TRBV12-4	.	TRBJ1-5	CASSFVTRYRPQHF	TGTGCCAGCAGTTTTGTCACAAGATACAGGCCCCAGCATTTT
many	TRBV27	TRBD1	TRBJ2-5	CASSPSPWTGLGSETQYF	TGTGCCAGCAGCCCCTCCCCTTGGACAGGTCTGGGTTCAGAGACCCAGTACTTC
many	TRBV13	TRBD1	TRBJ2-7	CASSPNPGQPSYEQYF	TGTGCCAGCAGCCCTAACCCGGGACAGCCATCCTACGAGCAGTACTTC
.	TRBV11-3	.	TRBJ2-7	CASSLGTLISYEQYF	TGTGCCAGCAGCCTCGGGACTCTGATTTCCTACGAGCAGTACTTC
many	TRBV7-2	.	TRBJ1-2	CASSFGGLSYTF	TGTGCCAGCAGCTTCGGGGGACTTTCGTACACCTTC
once	TRBV6-1	.	TRBJ2-7	CASSDVTTAYEQYF	TGTGCCAGCAGTGATGTAACGACTGCGTACGAGCAGTACTTC
many	TRBV9	TRBD2	TRBJ2-7	CASSGGLAVLGGEQYF	TGTGCCAGCAGCGGGGGACTAGCGGTCCTCGGGGGCGAGCAGTACTTC